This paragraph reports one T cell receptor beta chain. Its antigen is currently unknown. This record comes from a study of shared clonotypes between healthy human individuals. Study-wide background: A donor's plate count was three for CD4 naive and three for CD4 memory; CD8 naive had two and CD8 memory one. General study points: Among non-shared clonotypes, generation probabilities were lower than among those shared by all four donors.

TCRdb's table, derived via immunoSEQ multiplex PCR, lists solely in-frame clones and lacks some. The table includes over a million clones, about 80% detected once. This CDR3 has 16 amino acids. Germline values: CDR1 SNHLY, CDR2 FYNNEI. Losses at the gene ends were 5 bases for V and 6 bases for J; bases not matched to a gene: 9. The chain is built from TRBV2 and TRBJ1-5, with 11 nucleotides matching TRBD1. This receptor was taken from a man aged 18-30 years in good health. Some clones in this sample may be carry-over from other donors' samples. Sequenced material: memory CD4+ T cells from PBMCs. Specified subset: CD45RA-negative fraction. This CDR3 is CASSRSPGTGGQPQHF. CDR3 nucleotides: TGTGCCAGCAGTCGAAGTCCCGGGACAGGGGGTCAGCCCCAGCATTTT.